The present TCR beta chain was sequenced within a study of blood T cell repertoires in COVID-19. Here immunoSEQ multiplex PCR was the method, and the copy in TCRdb shows in-frame clones only, minus some. Of about 320,000 clones detected, 65% to 85% appear once; the ten largest clones hold approximately 1.2%. Germline trimming cut 1 base from V and 7 bases from J; bases unmatched to any gene: 11. The CDR3 runs 17 residues. Germline V gene data show CDR1 as SGHRS and CDR2 as YFSETQ. This sequence was found in a woman aged 45-65 years with acute or convalescent COVID-19. Sequenced sample: peripheral blood. This rearrangement joins TRBV5-1 to TRBJ1-4, with 9 bases aligning to TRBD1. The CDR3 spells CASSLSKTGTGFEKLFF. Here the CDR3 DNA reads TGCGCCAGCAGCTTGTCGAAAACCGGGACAGGGTTTGAAAAACTGTTTTTT.